The clone carrying this T cell receptor beta chain was seen many times. Its antigen is not known. The sample is drawn from a study of T-cell memory formation after mild COVID-19. Overall study context: Each donor largely had its own TCR clusters. Findings of the study overall: For contracting clones, CD4+ ones sat mainly in CM and EM, CD8+ in EMRA. For second-wave clones that peaked at day 37, SARS-CoV-2 specificity went unverified. Among clones contracting day 15 to 85, CD4/CD8 was balanced, whereas later expanders leaned CD4+.

Germline lookup yields CDR1 SGHVS and CDR2 FNYEAQ. Trimming removed 6 bases from V and 2 bases from J; junction bases left unmatched: 8. This CDR3 is built from 15 residues. TCRdb reanalysed the 5' RACE reads using MiXCR and keeps one entry per CDR3 protein. The profile shows some 200,000 distinct CDR3 sequences, over 7.5% of them singletons. The chain links TRBV7-6 to TRBJ2-5; 8 positions agree with TRBD2. Sequencing was carried out using PBMCs or a T cell subset sorted from them (not recorded which). The clonotype comes from a man between 18 and 29 years old who had mild COVID-19 (a few samples of this study predate the infection). Cell type and time point are not known. The CDR3 region has the DNA TGTGCCAGCAGATGGGATTCGGGGGGGCAAGAGACCCAGTACTTC. It translates to CASRWDSGGQETQYF. Combining the CDR3 with reference TRBV7-6 and TRBJ2-5 gives the whole variable domain GAGVSQSPRYKVTKRGQDVALRCDPISGHVSLYWYRQALGQGPEFLTYFNYEAQQDKSGLPNDRFSAERPEGSISTLTIQRTEQRDSAMYRCASRWDSGGQETQYFGPGTRLLVL.